The 25 T cell receptor beta chains reported below all come from one sample, sequenced in a study of blood T cell repertoires in COVID-19. Repertoires were generated with immunoSEQ multiplex PCR, while TCRdb's copy carries only in-frame clones and drops some. This table has approximately 94,000 clones, around 83% appearing once. The material sequenced was peripheral blood. The source of these receptors is a man aged 60-69 years with acute or convalescent COVID-19.

The gene calls are TRBV29-1 and TRBJ2-1; 13 nucleotides agree with TRBD2. The trim removed 0 bases at V and 12 bases at J, leaving 8 bases unmatched. The CDR3 is 15 amino acids. The germline V gene encodes CDR1 SQVTM and CDR2 ANQGSEA. This CDR3 reads CSVEDLGLAGMGQFF. CDR3 bases: TGCAGCGTTGAAGACTTGGGACTAGCGGGGATGGGGCAGTTCTTC.

The chain recombines TRBV27 with TRBJ2-7; D might be TRBD2 (5 bases). V gave up 4 bases and J gave up 7 bases, with 14 bases separating them. CDR3 size: 13 residues. Germline assignment: CDR1 MNHEY and CDR2 SMNVEV (reference sequence). The CDR3 nucleotides are TGTGCCAGCAGTTCCGTCCCGTCGGGGGAGCAGTACGTC. Protein sequence: CASSSVPSGEQYV.

The chain couples TRBV6-5 to TRBJ1-2; 8 bases align to TRBD1. CDR1 MNHEY and CDR2 SVGAGI come from the germline V gene. V shed 5 bases and J 3 bases; nucleotides not matched to a gene: 5. The CDR3 extends over 14 amino acids. The CDR3 loop reads CASSRTGSHYGYTF. CDR3 bases: TGTGCCAGCAGTCGGACAGGGTCCCACTATGGCTACACCTTC.

By share of the sample, this clone is medium-sized. The rearrangement joins TRBV3-1 (or the pseudogene TRBV3-2) to TRBJ2-4, with D perhaps matching TRBD2 (6 bases). The CDR3 has 14 amino acids. Germline assignment: CDR1 LGHDT and CDR2 YNNKEL (reference sequence). The germline V and J ends were trimmed by 4 bases and 3 bases, with 10 bases remaining between them. This CDR3 is CASSPVGGKNIQYF. In DNA form, the CDR3 reads TGTGCCAGCAGCCCTGTCGGGGGCAAAAACATTCAGTACTTC.

The rearrangement joins TRBV4-1 to TRBJ1-4, with 7 bases that match TRBD1. Germline CDR1 MGHRA, CDR2 YSYEKL. CDR3 length: 20 residues. Trimming at V came to 2 bases and at J to 8 bases, leaving 23 bases not matched to a gene. The CDR3 DNA reads as TGCGCCAGCAGCCAAACCCGAGACAGGGTCCAATCCCAGCGTGTGGAAAAACTGTTTTTT. The encoded protein is CASSQTRDRVQSQRVEKLFF.

The rearrangement uses TRBV30 and TRBJ2-7, with a weak D call TRBD1 (5 bases). Germline V CDR1 and CDR2: GTSNPN, SVGIG (reference sequence). Trimming stripped 2 bases from V and 5 bases from J, with 10 bases between. The CDR3 consists of 12 residues. CDR3 DNA sequence: TGTGCCTGGAGTCCCCTGACAGACGAGCAGTACTTC. Amino acid sequence: CAWSPLTDEQYF.

A single count supports this clone. The chain links TRBV6-1 to TRBJ1-2, with D possibly TRBD1 on 5 matching bases. V dropped 2 bases and J dropped 5 bases, with 15 bases sitting between them. Germline V gives CDR1 MNHNS, CDR2 SASEGT. The CDR3 loop spans 15 amino acids. CDR3 amino acids: CASSETGWGGYGYTF. The CDR3 bases are TGTGCCAGCAGTGAAACCGGATGGGGGGGGTATGGCTACACCTTC.

This chain links TRBV9 with TRBJ1-1; D is perhaps TRBD1 (5 bases). Between the trimmed V and J ends, which lost 0 bases and 5 bases, there was a span of 11 bases. The CDR3 loop spans 14 amino acids. Germline V gene sequence: CDR1 SGDLS, CDR2 YYNGEE. CDR3 sequence: CASSVDIRGTEAFF. CDR3 sequence (DNA): TGTGCCAGCAGCGTAGATATTCGGGGGACTGAAGCTTTCTTT.

This clone was counted a single time. The chain joins TRBV2 to TRBJ2-7; no firm D call. Trimming took off 4 bases at V and 3 bases at J, with 7 bases between the two ends. Per germline, CDR1 SNHLY and CDR2 FYNNEI. The CDR3 runs to 12 residues. CDR3 DNA sequence: TGTGCCAGCAGTGTTCCAGTCTACGAGCAGTACGTC. It is translated as CASSVPVYEQYV.

V and J are TRBV19 and TRBJ1-1, with no clear D. Germline V gene data show CDR1 as LNHDA and CDR2 as SQIVND (reference sequence). The ends were cut back, 7 bases at V and 0 bases at J, with 12 bases in the middle. The CDR3 is made up of 14 amino acids. This CDR3 reads CASILGRMNTEAFF. CDR3 sequence (DNA): TGTGCCAGTATCCTAGGTCGAATGAACACTGAAGCTTTCTTT.

This rearrangement joins TRBV7-9 to TRBJ1-2, with 10 bases fitting TRBD1. CDR1 SEHNR and CDR2 FQNEAQ come from the germline V gene (reference sequence). V was clipped by 3 bases and J by 4 bases; unmatched bases: 2. The CDR3 has 14 residues. The CDR3, as DNA: TGTGCCAGCAGCTTCCGACAGGGGGCCTATGGCTACACCTTC. This gives the protein CASSFRQGAYGYTF. Complete variable domain (other parts from reference TRBV7-9 and TRBJ1-2): DTGVSQNPRHKITKRGQNVTFRCDPISEHNRLYWYRQTLGQGPEFLTYFQNEAQLEKSRLLSDRFSAERPKGSFSTLEIQRTEQGDSAMYLCASSFRQGAYGYTFGSGTRLTVV.

V is TRBV25-1 and J is TRBJ2-5, with 7 bases fitting TRBD2. The CDR3 runs to 16 residues. CDR1 is MGHDK, CDR2 SYGVNS, per germline. V gave up 5 bases and J gave up 1 base; unmatched junction bases: 10. CDR3 nucleotides: TGTGCCAGCAGTCCCCACAAAGCGGGGACCCAAGAGACCCAGTACTTC. As protein: CASSPHKAGTQETQYF. Together with reference TRBV25-1 and TRBJ2-5, the CDR3 gives the full variable domain: EADIYQTPRYLVIGTGKKITLECSQTMGHDKMYWYQQDPGMELHLIHYSYGVNSTEKGDLSSESTVSRIRTEHFPLTLESARPSHTSQYLCASSPHKAGTQETQYFGPGTRLLVL.

V usage is TRBV11-2 and J usage is TRBJ2-5; tentatively, D is TRBD1 (5 bases). CDR3 length: 15 residues. V dropped 3 bases and J dropped 1 base, with 12 bases sitting between them. The germline V gene encodes CDR1 SGHAT and CDR2 FQNNGV. The chain's CDR3 is CASSLPGQFQETQYF. Here the CDR3 DNA reads TGTGCCAGCAGCTTGCCAGGGCAGTTCCAAGAGACCCAGTACTTC.

V and J are TRBV2 and TRBJ1-3; D is possibly TRBD1 (6 bases). The CDR3 runs 14 residues. Trimming took 4 bases from V and 4 from J, leaving 11 bases between them. The germline CDR1 and CDR2 sequences are SNHLY and FYNNEI. CDR3 protein: CASSVWGRGNTIYF. The CDR3 DNA is TGTGCCAGCAGTGTTTGGGGGCGAGGAAACACCATATATTTT.

This CDR3 is CASSPDAGLQNEQFF. The CDR3 coding sequence is TGTGCCAGCAGCCCCGACGCGGGGTTGCAGAATGAGCAGTTCTTC. The chain recombines TRBV9 with TRBJ2-1; weak D call: TRBD2 (6 bases). CDR1 and CDR2 from the germline V gene are SGDLS and YYNGEE. V lost 4 bases, J lost 7 bases, and 18 bases lay in between. CDR3 size: 15 residues.

The chain is built from TRBV3-1 (or the pseudogene TRBV3-2) and TRBJ2-7; D is ambiguous. Germline CDR1 is LGHDT and CDR2 is YNNKEL (reference sequence). The CDR3 is made up of 12 amino acids. V was cut by 2 bases and J by 2 bases, with 4 bases left in between. CDR3 sequence: CASSQSAYEQYF. In DNA form, the CDR3 reads TGTGCCAGCAGCCAATCCGCCTACGAGCAGTACTTC.

This clone appeared once. The chain couples TRBV24-1 to TRBJ2-2; 10 bases are shared with TRBD1. Germline CDR1 and CDR2: KGHDR and SFDVKD. CDR3 length equals 17 residues. V was pared by 4 bases and J by 6 bases, with 10 bases of the junction left unmatched. CDR3 DNA: TGTGCCACCAGTGAGGACAGGGGGACATTCATTCCCGGGGAGCTGTTTTTT. Translated, it gives CATSEDRGTFIPGELFF.

The chain is built from TRBV30 and TRBJ2-3, with 7 positions matching TRBD1. This CDR3 is 13 amino acids long. Germline V gene lookup returns CDR1 GTSNPN and CDR2 SVGIG (reference sequence). The V and J ends lost 5 bases and 2 bases, in that order; junction bases with no gene match: 4. The CDR3 sequence: CAWGDSYTDTQYF. The CDR3 bases are TGTGCCTGGGGGGACAGCTACACAGATACGCAGTATTTT.

The chain uses TRBV3-1 (or the pseudogene TRBV3-2) and TRBJ1-2; D is uncertain. CDR1 is LGHDT and CDR2 is YNNKEL in the germline V gene (reference sequence). The CDR3 extends over 14 amino acids. The germline V and J ends were trimmed by 4 bases and 1 base, with 10 bases remaining between them. The DNA for the CDR3 is TGTGCCAGCAGCCCCGACGGGAGTAACTATGGCTACACCTTC. Residues: CASSPDGSNYGYTF.

This sequence joins TRBV15 and TRBJ2-2; 9 bases are shared with TRBD1. Germline CDR1 is LNHNV and CDR2 is YYDKDF (reference sequence). Trimming took 3 bases from V and 4 from J; bases not matched to a gene: 6. The CDR3 has 16 amino acids. As DNA, the CDR3 is TGTGCCACCAGCAGTGGGACAGGGAGTAGCACCGGGGAGCTGTTTTTT. Its protein is CATSSGTGSSTGELFF.

V gene TRBV28 combines with J gene TRBJ1-2; the D gene is possibly TRBD1 (6 bases). The CDR3 has 16 residues. Germline-derived CDR1 and CDR2 are MDHEN and SYDVKM. Trimming cost V 6 bases and J 4 bases, with 21 bases left between them. As DNA, the CDR3 is TGTGCCAGCAGCCTGCCTGGGGGGGGCGCACGCTATGGCTACACCTTC. Translating gives CASSLPGGGARYGYTF.

The genes are TRBV7-9 and TRBJ2-3, with 15 bases identical to TRBD2. Germline V CDR1 and CDR2: SEHNR, FQNEAQ (reference sequence). Unmatched junction bases numbered 6, after V lost 3 bases and J lost 2 bases. This CDR3 comprises 18 residues. The DNA for the CDR3 is TGTGCCAGCAGCTTTGGACTAGCGGGGGGGATTCCCACAGATACGCAGTATTTT. Residues: CASSFGLAGGIPTDTQYF.

The V and J genes are TRBV4-3 and TRBJ1-4, with 7 bases lining up with TRBD1. J gave up 8 bases and V 4 bases, and 16 bases lay outside the gene matches. The CDR3 runs 17 residues. CDR1 and CDR2 (germline): LGHNA, YSLEER. The CDR3 DNA follows: TGCGCCAGCAGCCCCTTTCCGAGGACAGGCGAGAAGGAAAAACTGTTTTTT. Amino acids: CASSPFPRTGEKEKLFF.

The CDR3 region is CASRTDTYLGEQYF. For the CDR3, the DNA is TGTGCCAGCAGGACGGACACATACCTGGGGGAGCAGTACTTC. The chain carries TRBV2 and TRBJ2-7; perhaps TRBD1 as D (5 bases). The CDR3 is 14 amino acids. Per the germline V gene, CDR1 is SNHLY and CDR2 is FYNNEI. V was trimmed by 6 bases and J by 7 bases, leaving 19 bases between them. Based on the CDR3 plus reference TRBV2 and TRBJ2-7, the full variable domain is EPEVTQTPSHQVTQMGQEVILRCVPISNHLYFYWYRQILGQKVEFLVSFYNNEISEKSEIFDDQFSVERPDGSNFTLKIRSTKLEDSAMYFCASRTDTYLGEQYFGPGTRLTVT.

The chain recombines TRBV5-1 with TRBJ2-1, with 12 bases aligning to TRBD2. The CDR3 has 18 amino acids. CDR1 SGHRS and CDR2 YFSETQ come from the germline V gene. V lost 0 bases, J lost 1 base, and 5 bases stayed unmatched. The DNA for the CDR3 is TGCGCCAGCAGCTTGGATCTAGCGGGGGGGAGGTCCTACAATGAGCAGTTCTTC. Protein: CASSLDLAGGRSYNEQFF.